The rows below give T cell receptor beta chains drawn from one sample of a study of beta chain features in type 1 diabetes. TCRdb's table, derived via immunoSEQ multiplex PCR, lists solely in-frame clones and lacks some. Here the sample spans about half a million clones, roughly 11% being singletons. Sequencing was performed on naive CD4+ T cells from blood. The receptors stem from a woman aged 18-29 years in good health. Both conserved end residues are part of each CDR3. The D gene is left open where the match is weak. Some rows mark clone size as missing; the rest say once, few, many or name a class of expanded clone.

>TRBJ2-2|few|NA|TRBV7-9
TGTGCCAGAGGAGAGGGGGAGCTGTTTTTT
CARGEGELFF
>TRBJ2-1|NA|NA|TRBV4-2
TGTGCCAGCAGCCAAGAACTGGCGCGAAATGAGCAGTTCTTC
CASSQELARNEQFF
>TRBJ2-1|many|TRBD2|TRBV7-9
TGTGCCAGCAGCTTAGGGGAGGGGACGATATTCTTC
CASSLGEGTIFF
>TRBJ2-1|NA|TRBD1|TRBV9
TGTGCCAGCAGCCCTCGGACAGGAGCCTCCTACAATGAGCAGTTCTTC
CASSPRTGASYNEQFF
>TRBJ2-1|NA|TRBD2|TRBV4-1
TGCGCCAGCAGCCAGCTAGCGGGGGGCGCCAATGAGCAGTTCTTC
CASSQLAGGANEQFF
>TRBJ1-1|NA|NA|TRBV29-1
TGCAGCGGTGCTAAACCACGGGGGGCGACCACTGAAGCTTTCTTT
CSGAKPRGATTEAFF
>TRBJ2-1|NA|NA|TRBV7-3
TGTGCCAGCAGTTTCTTGGGCAGTGAGCAGTTCTTC
CASSFLGSEQFF
>TRBJ1-2|NA|TRBD1|TRBV16
TGTGCCAGCAGCCGGGACAGGGGTTGGTATGGCTACACCTTC
CASSRDRGWYGYTF
>TRBJ1-4|few|NA|TRBV2
TGTGCCAGCAGGGCAACCTCAACTAATGAAAAACTGTTTTTT
CASRATSTNEKLFF
>TRBJ2-1|NA|NA|TRBV7-2
TGTGCCAGCAGTTTTATGAGTGGACCATACAATGAGCAGTTCTTC
CASSFMSGPYNEQFF
>TRBJ2-1|few|NA|TRBV7-2
TGTGCCAGCAGCTTAGCCCCCCGGTCAGGAGGGCCAGTAAATGAGCAGTTCTTC
CASSLAPRSGGPVNEQFF
>TRBJ2-3|few|TRBD1|TRBV15
TGTGCCCTAGGCCGGGACAGGGGCACAGATACGCAGTATTTT
CALGRDRGTDTQYF
>TRBJ1-3|NA|NA|TRBV2
TGTGCCACCAAGCCTTCTGGAAACACCATATATTTT
CATKPSGNTIYF
>TRBJ2-1|NA|TRBD2|TRBV27
TGTGCCAGCAGTCCAATAGCGGGAGACCGCAATGAGCAGTTCTTC
CASSPIAGDRNEQFF
>TRBJ1-3|NA|TRBD1|TRBV5-4
TGTGCCAGCAGCACCGGGGGACAGGGCTCTGGAAACACCATATATTTT
CASSTGGQGSGNTIYF
>TRBJ1-6|few|NA|TRBV29-1
TGCAGCGCGGGGGAGTATAATTCACCCCTCCACTTT
CSAGEYNSPLHF